What follows are 16 T cell receptor beta chains derived from one specimen sequenced in a study of identical twins. TCRdb analysed the 5' RACE reads with MiXCR anew, one entry per CDR3 protein. Among fewer than 900,000 distinct CDR3 sequences listed, approximately 22% were seen once. These data were also filed under a second study, of T cells expressing NK-cell markers.

The sample comprised PBMCs. These receptors all come from a woman younger than 30 in good health.

This clonotype has a count of ten or more. The J gene is TRBJ2-2, the V gene TRBV15; D call uncertain. In germline, CDR1 is LNHNV, CDR2 YYDKDF (reference sequence). The CDR3 length is 15 residues. Trimming cost V 5 bases and J 1 base, with 11 bases left between them. The CDR3 sequence: CATSPPGRNTGELFF. CDR3 DNA sequence: TGTGCCACCAGCCCCCCTGGCCGGAACACCGGGGAGCTGTTTTTT.

This clonotype was found many times. This chain connects TRBV2 to TRBJ1-5; D unresolved. Between the trimmed V and J ends, which lost 3 bases and 0 bases, there was a span of 9 bases. Germline loops: CDR1 SNHLY, CDR2 FYNNEI. This CDR3 is 15 amino acids long. The CDR3 sequence is CASSDIQISNQPQHF. Written as DNA, the CDR3 is TGTGCCAGCAGTGATATACAAATTAGCAATCAGCCCCAGCATTTT.

The CDR3 sequence is CAECNQPQHF. The DNA of the CDR3 is TGTGCCGAATGCAATCAGCCCCAGCATTTT. The genes are TRBV6-5 and TRBJ1-5, with no clear D. From germline, CDR1 is MNHEY and CDR2 SVGAGI. CDR3 length equals 10 residues. The V end lost 11 bases, the J end lost 2 bases, and 4 bases lay between the germline ends.

The chain combines TRBV10-3 with TRBJ2-1; no reliable D call. Germline loops: CDR1 ENHRY, CDR2 SYGVKD. This CDR3 has 14 amino acids. V lost 2 bases, J lost 6 bases, and 11 bases lay in between. The CDR3 sequence: CAISEDRVTNEQFF. Written as DNA, the CDR3 is TGTGCCATCAGTGAGGATCGGGTGACCAATGAGCAGTTCTTC.

The chain is built from TRBV6-2 or TRBV6-3 and TRBJ2-3, with TRBD2 matching 9 bases. The CDR3 contains 13 residues. V dropped 8 bases and J dropped 6; count of bases not matched to a gene: 6. CDR1 is MNHEY, CDR2 SVGEGT, per germline. CDR3 residues: CASLAGNEDTQYF. CDR3 nucleotides: TGTGCCAGCCTAGCGGGAAATGAGGATACGCAGTATTTT.

The J gene is TRBJ2-2, the V gene TRBV27; 7 bases are shared with TRBD2. CDR3 length: 16 residues. V trimming: 5 bases; J trimming: 6 bases; junction bases outside the gene matches: 12. CDR1 and CDR2 from the germline V gene are MNHEY and SMNVEV (reference sequence). In DNA form, the CDR3 reads TGTGCCAGCAGTACGCGGGAGAACCGCTTCCCCGGGGAGCTGTTTTTT. Its protein product is CASSTRENRFPGELFF.

The chain combines TRBV9 with TRBJ1-5, with D possibly matching TRBD1 (5 bases). V lost 3 bases and J lost 5, with 12 bases in between. The germline V gene has CDR1 SGDLS and CDR2 YYNGEE. This CDR3 is 14 amino acids long. The CDR3 DNA sequence: TGTGCCAGCAGCGGGGGCGGTGTGGATCAGCCCCAGCATTTT. Translated: CASSGGGVDQPQHF.

The CDR3 here is CASGARGYTGELFF. CDR3 coding DNA: TGTGCCAGCGGGGCCAGGGGGTACACCGGGGAGCTGTTTTTT. The gene calls are TRBV12-3 or TRBV12-4 and TRBJ2-2, with 7 bases matching TRBD1. Losses at the gene ends were 8 bases for V and 3 bases for J; bases not matched to a gene: 6. The CDR3 extends over 14 amino acids.

This clonotype was picked up a small number of times. The gene calls are TRBV10-3 and TRBJ1-2; no clear D. From germline, CDR1 is ENHRY and CDR2 SYGVKD. V gave up 6 bases and J gave up 8 bases, with 10 bases separating them. CDR3 length: 11 residues. CDR3 loop: CAIRLPAGYTF. CDR3 nucleotides: TGTGCCATCAGGCTTCCCGCGGGCTACACCTTC.

This clonotype showed up just a few times. V is TRBV6-1 and J is TRBJ2-7; D remains unclear. This CDR3 is built from 15 residues. The ends were cut back, 6 bases at V and 0 bases at J, with 15 bases in the middle. The germline V gene has CDR1 MNHNS and CDR2 SASEGT. The CDR3 spells CASRPGLKGSYEQYF. The DNA of the CDR3 is TGTGCCAGCAGGCCCGGCCTTAAGGGCTCCTACGAGCAGTACTTC.

This clonotype was recorded a few times. V usage is TRBV5-1 and J usage is TRBJ2-7; 9 bases agree with TRBD2. CDR1 SGHRS and CDR2 YFSETQ come from the germline V gene. Trimming at V came to 3 bases and at J to 3 bases, leaving 13 bases not matched to a gene. The CDR3 sequence is 17 residues long. Here the CDR3 reads CASSWGSGRSPGYEQYF. CDR3 sequence (DNA): TGCGCCAGCAGCTGGGGTAGCGGGAGAAGTCCGGGCTACGAGCAGTACTTC.

This chain links TRBV5-6 with TRBJ2-1; the D gene is possibly TRBD2 (5 bases). CDR3 length: 17 amino acids. V gave up 4 bases and J gave up 9 bases, with 26 bases separating them. The germline V gene encodes CDR1 SGHDT and CDR2 YYEEEE. CDR3 residues: CASSEESYGIIYGEQFF. Written as DNA, the CDR3 is TGTGCCAGCAGCGAGGAGTCTTACGGGATCATCTATGGTGAGCAGTTCTTC. Complete variable domain (other parts from reference TRBV5-6 and TRBJ2-1): DAGVTQSPTHLIKTRGQQVTLRCSPKSGHDTVSWYQQALGQGPQFIFQYYEEEERQRGNFPDRFSGHQFPNYSSELNVNALLLGDSALYLCASSEESYGIIYGEQFFGPGTRLTVL.

This sequence joins TRBV12-3 or TRBV12-4 and TRBJ2-1; 12 nucleotides line up with TRBD2. The junction had 5 bases not matched to a gene; V was cut back by 5 bases and J by 0 bases. The CDR3 has 17 residues. CDR3 in DNA: TGTGCCAGCAGTGACCTAGCGGGAGGGAACTCCTACAATGAGCAGTTCTTC. The encoded protein is CASSDLAGGNSYNEQFF.

This chain joins TRBV12-3 or TRBV12-4 and TRBJ2-1; tentatively, D is TRBD1 (5 bases). CDR3 length equals 10 residues. The germline V and J ends were trimmed by 4 bases and 15 bases, with 10 bases remaining between them. CDR3 residues: CASSWWGGFF. CDR3 coding DNA: TGTGCCAGCAGTTGGTGGGGCGGGTTCTTC.

This chain uses TRBV6-5 with TRBJ2-3, with 9 bases aligning to TRBD2. The CDR3 consists of 17 residues. Trimming cost V 0 bases and J 5 bases; bases outside gene matches: 9. Germline V gives CDR1 MNHEY, CDR2 SVGAGI. In nucleotides, the CDR3 is TGTGCCAGCAGTTACTCATCTAGCGGGGTGGGAAGAGATACGCAGTATTTT. Protein sequence: CASSYSSSGVGRDTQYF.

The V call is TRBV11-2, the J call TRBJ2-5, with D possibly being TRBD2 (6 bases). V lost 5 bases to trimming and J lost 7 bases, with 14 bases between them. This CDR3 has 13 amino acids. In germline, CDR1 is SGHAT, CDR2 FQNNGV. The chain's CDR3 is CASSLFTGGTQYF. The DNA for the CDR3 is TGTGCCAGCAGCCTATTTACCGGGGGGACCCAGTACTTC.